Listed below are T cell receptor beta chains from one sample, sequenced in a study of T cells in Graves' hyperthyroidism and ophthalmopathy. TCRdb reprocessed the multiplex PCR reads with MiXCR, giving one entry per CDR3 protein. The data contain about 360,000 distinct CDR3 sequences, around 13% of them singletons. Input material: blood. The source is a young woman with Graves' hyperthyroidism. Each CDR3 is given with its conserved first and last residue. Each record gives: V gene, J gene, D gene, clone size, CDR3 DNA, CDR3 protein. D genes are given only for firm matches. Some rows mark clone size as missing; the rest say once, few, many or name a class of expanded clone.

>TRBV20-1|TRBJ1-5|-|many
TGCAGTGCTAGCCTACAGGGATGGGGTCAGCCCCAGCATTTT
CSASLQGWGQPQHF
>TRBV20-1|TRBJ1-5|TRBD1|many
TGCAGTGCAGCCGGGACAGGGGTAGGAGCCCAGCATTTT
CSAAGTGVGAQHF
>TRBV20-1|TRBJ1-4|TRBD1|-
TGCAGTGCTAGAGATGGAGACAGGGGGCGAAGTGAAAAACTGTTTTTT
CSARDGDRGRSEKLFF
>TRBV6-1|TRBJ2-5|-|many
TGTGCCAGCAGACCCACGGCACAGGGCGGGGAGACCCAGTACTTC
CASRPTAQGGETQYF
>TRBV19|TRBJ1-1|-|few
TGTGCCAGTAGTATCTTCGCAGGCGCCGATGAAGCTTTCTTT
CASSIFAGADEAFF
>TRBV14|TRBJ1-1|-|-
TGTGCCAGCAGCCAACCACCATCTGAAGCTTTCTTT
CASSQPPSEAFF
>TRBV28|TRBJ1-4|-|many
TGTGCCAGCCTAGGACAGCAACGTGAACTGTTTTTT
CASLGQQRELFF
>TRBV24-1|TRBJ1-5|-|many
TGTGCCACCAGTGAACGGGGGACCAATCAGCCCCAGCATTTT
CATSERGTNQPQHF
>TRBV9|TRBJ2-7|-|few
TGTGCCAGCAGCCCTGGCGACAATTCCTACGAGCAGTACTTC
CASSPGDNSYEQYF
>TRBV7-7|TRBJ2-2|-|-
TGTGCTAGCAGCTTAGCGCAGGAAACCGGGGAGCTGTTTTTT
CASSLAQETGELFF
>TRBV25-1|TRBJ2-3|-|-
TGTGCCAGCAGTGAATCGGGCGGTGGACCCAGCACAGATACGCAGTATTTT
CASSESGGGPSTDTQYF
>TRBV2|TRBJ1-5|TRBD1|many
TGTGCCAGCTCCCGGAACGGTTATTGGACAGGGGTCGGGAATCAGCCCCAGCATTTT
CASSRNGYWTGVGNQPQHF
>TRBV18|TRBJ1-6|-|many
TGTGCCAGCTCGCAATACCAGGGTGATGGTTCACCCCTCCACTTT
CASSQYQGDGSPLHF
>TRBV9|TRBJ2-1|TRBD2|few
TGTGCCAGCAGCGTAGAAGCGGGAGCTTACAATGAGCAGTTCTTC
CASSVEAGAYNEQFF
>TRBV2|TRBJ2-3|-|many
TGTGCCAGCAGTGTTCTAGTTAGCACAGATACGCAGTATTTT
CASSVLVSTDTQYF
>TRBV29-1|TRBJ1-1|TRBD1|many
TGCAGCGTTGAAGACGGGACAGGGGGCGCGATGAACACTGAAGCTTTCTTT
CSVEDGTGGAMNTEAFF
>TRBV28|TRBJ1-2|TRBD1|few
TGTGCCAGCCGCGACACGACAGGGGTTAACTATGGCTACACCTTC
CASRDTTGVNYGYTF
>TRBV9|TRBJ1-5|TRBD1|-
TGTGCCAGCAGCGCGGGACAGGGGGGGGGGCAGCCCCAGCATTTT
CASSAGQGGGQPQHF
>TRBV5-1|TRBJ1-1|TRBD1|many
TGCGCCAGCAGCGTCTCCGGGACAGCGAACACTGAAGCTTTCTTT
CASSVSGTANTEAFF
>TRBV24-1|TRBJ2-3|TRBD2|many
TGTGCCACCAGTGATTTGCCAGCTAGCGGGGGATCGACAGATACGCAGTATTTT
CATSDLPASGGSTDTQYF
>TRBV20-1|TRBJ1-2|-|many
TGCAGTGCTAACGCAGGGTTCCCCCACTATGGCTACACCTTC
CSANAGFPHYGYTF
>TRBV6-1|TRBJ1-2|-|many
TGTGCCAGCAGTTCCGGCGACACGGCAGGACTCGTAAACGGCTACACCTTC
CASSSGDTAGLVNGYTF
>TRBV6-2/TRBV6-3|TRBJ1-2|-|many
TGTGCCAGCAGTTACTCGGGAGGGTATGGCTACACCTTC
CASSYSGGYGYTF
>TRBV7-9|TRBJ2-3|-|many
TGTGCCAGCAGTTTATCCCGGGCAGATACGCAGTATTTT
CASSLSRADTQYF
>TRBV6-2/TRBV6-3|TRBJ2-1|-|many
TGTGCCAGCAAGAACGGACGGTACTCCTACAATGAGCAGTTCTTC
CASKNGRYSYNEQFF
>TRBV28|TRBJ1-6|-|many
TGTGCCAGCAGTTTACTGTTGGTGGGGGGGGGAGCTCGACGTAATTCACCCCTCCACTTT
CASSLLLVGGGARRNSPLHF
>TRBV6-2/TRBV6-3|TRBJ1-2|-|many
TGTGCCAGCATGGAGAACTATGGCTACACCTTC
CASMENYGYTF
>TRBV6-1|TRBJ2-7|TRBD1|few
TGTGCCAGCAGTCGGACAGGGGCGGGGGATTACGAGCAGTACTTC
CASSRTGAGDYEQYF
>TRBV29-1|TRBJ2-6|-|few
TGCGCGGCCGGCGGGCTCTCTGGGGCCAACGTCCTGACTTTC
CAAGGLSGANVLTF
>TRBV4-3|TRBJ2-7|TRBD2|-
TGCGCCAGCAGCCTCCTTGGGACTAGCGGGAGGGGTGAGCAGTACTTC
CASSLLGTSGRGEQYF
>TRBV15|TRBJ1-1|TRBD1|few
TGTGCCACCAGCAGCCCCGGACAGGGCCGTAACACTGAAGCTTTCTTT
CATSSPGQGRNTEAFF
>TRBV28|TRBJ2-3|TRBD2|many
TGTGCCAGCAGTAGGGACTACACAGATACGCAGTATTTT
CASSRDYTDTQYF
>TRBV28|TRBJ2-7|-|many
TGTGCCAGCTCAAGCCCAACGGATCCCTACGAGCAGTACTTC
CASSSPTDPYEQYF
>TRBV2|TRBJ2-1|-|many
TGTGCCAGCAGTGAACGCGAACTAGCTTCGTACAATGAGCAGTTCTTC
CASSERELASYNEQFF
>TRBV5-1|TRBJ2-1|-|few
TGCGCCAGCAGCTTGTCGAACTCGAACAATGAGCAGTTCTTC
CASSLSNSNNEQFF
>TRBV5-1|TRBJ2-1|TRBD2|many
TGCGCCAGCAGCTTCGGGAGCGGGGGGGGGATCCATGAGCAGTTCTTC
CASSFGSGGGIHEQFF
>TRBV14|TRBJ1-1|-|many
TGTGCCAGCAGCCAAGAAGACGGCCGAGTATTCATGAACACTGAAGCTTTCTTT
CASSQEDGRVFMNTEAFF
>TRBV9|TRBJ1-1|-|many
TGTGCCAGCACCAAACAGGGTTCCACTGAAGCTTTCTTT
CASTKQGSTEAFF
>TRBV9|TRBJ2-7|-|many
TGTGCCAGCAGCGTAACCGGGACTCGGACCTACGAGCAGTACTTC
CASSVTGTRTYEQYF
>TRBV7-8|TRBJ2-1|-|many
TGTGCCAGCAGCTTAGAGGGCACTAGCTCCTACAATGAGCAGTTCTTC
CASSLEGTSSYNEQFF
>TRBV11-2|TRBJ1-2|-|many
TGTGCCAGCAGCTTAGATCTGAGGGAGAGCGAGAATGGCTACACCTTC
CASSLDLRESENGYTF
>TRBV20-1|TRBJ2-2|-|many
TGCAGTGCTAGAGATACTTTAACCGGGGAGCTGTTTTTT
CSARDTLTGELFF
>TRBV5-6|TRBJ2-1|-|many
TGTGCCAGCAGCTTTTTTAGCGGAGATTACAATGAGCAGTTCTTC
CASSFFSGDYNEQFF
>TRBV5-1|TRBJ2-7|-|many
TGCGCCAGCAGCCCCGCCCCTACAGGCCTCTACGAGCAGTACTTC
CASSPAPTGLYEQYF
>TRBV20-1|TRBJ2-2|-|-
TGCAGTGCTAGAGACAGGGGAATAAACACCGGGGAGCTGTTTTTT
CSARDRGINTGELFF
>TRBV5-4|TRBJ1-2|-|few
TGTGCCAGCAGCTTGGTGTTCGGGGGCGCGCCGAGAGGCTACACCTTC
CASSLVFGGAPRGYTF
>TRBV7-9|TRBJ1-5|TRBD1|many
TGTGCCAGCAGCCATCAGGGGGTGGGTCAGCCCCAGCATTTT
CASSHQGVGQPQHF
>TRBV6-1|TRBJ2-5|TRBD2|few
TGTGCCGGAGGGACTAGCGGGGACCAAGAGACCCAGTACTTC
CAGGTSGDQETQYF
>TRBV4-3|TRBJ2-2|TRBD2|few
TGCGCCGGCCAAGCGGGGTTAAACACCGGGGAGCTGTTTTTT
CAGQAGLNTGELFF
>TRBV12-3/TRBV12-4|TRBJ1-1|TRBD1|many
TGTGCCAGCAGTTTAAGGACAGGGAACACTGAAGCTTTCTTT
CASSLRTGNTEAFF
>TRBV20-1|TRBJ2-1|-|few
TGCAGTGCTAGAGACCCTAGCTCTGGCTACAATGAGCAGTTCTTC
CSARDPSSGYNEQFF
>TRBV7-9|TRBJ1-1|-|many
TGTGCCAGCAGAGGCGGCCCAAATTTAAACACTGAAGCTTTCTTT
CASRGGPNLNTEAFF
>TRBV10-3|TRBJ2-7|-|many
TGTGCAATTGCGGCTGTTTACGAGCAGTACTTC
CAIAAVYEQYF
>TRBV13|TRBJ2-2|-|many
TGTGCCAGCAGCTGGCAGGGACCGAACACCGGGGAGCTGTTTTTT
CASSWQGPNTGELFF
>TRBV13|TRBJ2-1|-|-
TGTGCCAGCAGCCAAGTGACCAGCTCCTACAATGAGCAGTTCTTC
CASSQVTSSYNEQFF
>TRBV11-2|TRBJ2-7|-|-
TGTGCCAGCAGCTTAGAAGGGGGGGACAGCTCTATCGAGCAGTACTTC
CASSLEGGDSSIEQYF
>TRBV5-8|TRBJ2-1|TRBD2|few
TGTGCCAGCAGCAAGCCGGGACTAGCGGTCGGGGGAAATTACAATGAGCAGTTCTTC
CASSKPGLAVGGNYNEQFF
>TRBV28|TRBJ2-7|-|-
TGTGCCAGCAGTTCCTCTGGGAGAGGGTACGAGCAGTACTTC
CASSSSGRGYEQYF
>TRBV4-2|TRBJ2-5|TRBD2|many
TGTGCCAGCAGCCAAGATAGACTAGCGGGGCCAGAGACCCAGTACTTC
CASSQDRLAGPETQYF